Listed below are T cell receptor beta chains from one sample, sequenced in a study of cytomegalovirus exposure and HLA in healthy donors. TCRdb's table, derived via immunoSEQ multiplex PCR, lists solely in-frame clones and lacks some. This table holds 80,000 to 100,000 clones. Sequencing was performed on PBMCs. Receptors were obtained from a man over 45 in good health and CMV-seronegative. CDR3s include the opening cysteine and the closing phenylalanine or tryptophan. Each record gives: V gene, J gene, D gene, CDR3 DNA, CDR3 protein. A D gene is named only where the DNA matches it firmly.

>TRBV18|TRBJ1-2|.
TGTGCCAGCTCACCCAATCTCGGGGAGATCTATGGCTACACCTTC
CASSPNLGEIYGYTF
>TRBV7-2|TRBJ1-5|TRBD1
TGTGCCAGCAGCCTGGGACAGGATAGCAATCAGCCCCAGCATTTT
CASSLGQDSNQPQHF
>TRBV6-6|TRBJ2-7|.
TGTGCCAGCAGTTCCCCAATCTCCTACGAGCAGTACTTC
CASSSPISYEQYF
>TRBV9|TRBJ2-5|.
TGTGCCAGCAGCGACGGGGGGCCGGGGACCCAGTACTTC
CASSDGGPGTQYF
>TRBV7-3|TRBJ2-5|TRBD2
TGTGCCAGCAGCAAGGGACTAGCGGGGATACAAGAGACCCAGTACTTC
CASSKGLAGIQETQYF
>TRBV6-6|TRBJ1-1|.
TGTGCCAGCAGTTCTTTCAGGGGTTTGAACACTGAAGCTTTCTTT
CASSSFRGLNTEAFF
>TRBV6-1|TRBJ1-5|TRBD1
TGTGCCAGCAGTGAACCCGGGACAGTCAATCAGCCCCAGCATTTT
CASSEPGTVNQPQHF
>TRBV7-2|TRBJ1-5|.
TGTGCCAGCAGCTACACCCGATCCACCAGGGGAAATCAGCCCCAGCATTTT
CASSYTRSTRGNQPQHF
>TRBV5-8|TRBJ2-6|TRBD2
TGTGCCAGCACCCGGGGGGGCACCTCTGGGGCCAACGTCCTGACTTTC
CASTRGGTSGANVLTF
>TRBV10-1|TRBJ2-1|TRBD2
TGCGCCAGCAGACATGGACTAGCGGGGGAGCAGTTCTTC
CASRHGLAGEQFF
>TRBV30|TRBJ1-4|TRBD1
TGTGCCTGGGTACGACAGGGACTTAATGAAAAACTGTTTTTT
CAWVRQGLNEKLFF
>TRBV11-1|TRBJ1-1|.
TGTGCCAGCAGCCCCGGTGGCACTGAAGCTTTCTTT
CASSPGGTEAFF
>TRBV30|TRBJ2-7|TRBD1
TGTGCCTGGAGTGCCCCCGGGACAGGCGTCACGAAGCAGTACTTC
CAWSAPGTGVTKQYF
>TRBV5-1|TRBJ2-7|.
TGCGCCAGCAGCTTGAGGGCGGGTCCTATCCCCTACGAGCAGTACTTC
CASSLRAGPIPYEQYF
>TRBV4-1|TRBJ1-2|.
TGCGCCAGCAGCCTTTACCCGGACAGCCAGAATAACTATGGCTACACCTTC
CASSLYPDSQNNYGYTF
>TRBV28|TRBJ1-4|.
TGTGCCAGCAGTTTTCGGGGGGCGCGTGAAAAACTGTTTTTT
CASSFRGAREKLFF
>TRBV11-2|TRBJ2-5|.
TGTGCCAGCAGCTCTCTAATTGAGACCCAGTACTTC
CASSSLIETQYF
>TRBV7-6|TRBJ2-7|.
TGTGCCAGCAGCTTAAATGGAGGGGTCGAGCAGTACTTC
CASSLNGGVEQYF
>TRBV5-8|TRBJ1-6|.
TGTGCCAGCAGCCCTTTACAGAGTAGTTCACCCCTCCACTTT
CASSPLQSSSPLHF
>TRBV2|TRBJ1-4|.
TGTGCCAGCAGTGAACTGACAGGCCATAATGAAAAACTGTTTTTT
CASSELTGHNEKLFF
>TRBV18|TRBJ1-3|TRBD1
TGTGCCAGCTCACACGGGGACAGGGGCTACACCATATATTTT
CASSHGDRGYTIYF
>TRBV6-1|TRBJ2-7|.
TGTGCCAGCAGTGCATTGAGACAGTTTTACGAGCAGTACTTC
CASSALRQFYEQYF
>TRBV7-9|TRBJ2-5|TRBD1
TGTGCCAGCAGCCCCTACCCGGGACAGGGAAAGGAGACCCAGTACTTC
CASSPYPGQGKETQYF
>TRBV9|TRBJ2-5|.
TGTGCCAGCAGCGCTATGAGTGGAGGTCAAGAGACCCAGTACTTC
CASSAMSGGQETQYF
>TRBV5-1|TRBJ1-2|.
TGCGCCAGCAGCTTTGCGGGGGGCGGTCTGAAAAACTATGGCTACACCTTC
CASSFAGGGLKNYGYTF
>TRBV6-5|TRBJ2-7|TRBD1
TGTGCCAGCAGTTTCTCCGGGACAGGATCCTACGAGCAGTACTTC
CASSFSGTGSYEQYF
>TRBV7-2|TRBJ2-3|.
TGTGCCAGCAGCTTTCGGCCCCCAGCTTTTGCAGCGGCCGCAGATACGCAGTATTTT
CASSFRPPAFAAAADTQYF
>TRBV7-3|TRBJ2-1|TRBD1
TGTGCCAGCAGCTCCGGACAGGGTTGGTTCGATGAGCAGTTCTTC
CASSSGQGWFDEQFF
>TRBV14|TRBJ2-5|TRBD2
TGTGCCAGCAGCCGCCGGCCTAGCGGGGAAGAGACCCAGTACTTC
CASSRRPSGEETQYF
>TRBV28|TRBJ1-2|.
TGTGCCAGCAGTTTCTTGGGCAGTTTAAATCTTTATGGCTACACCTTC
CASSFLGSLNLYGYTF
>TRBV2|TRBJ1-1|.
TGTGCCAGCAGTCAGGCGCCTTCCACTGAAGCTTTCTTT
CASSQAPSTEAFF
>TRBV27|TRBJ2-2|TRBD1
TGTGCCAGCAGCCTCGGGACAGCTCCTACCGGGGAGCTGTTTTTT
CASSLGTAPTGELFF
>TRBV6-1|TRBJ2-5|.
TGTGCCAGCAGTGCACCCTTCCAGGCGGAGACCCAGTACTTC
CASSAPFQAETQYF
>TRBV5-1|TRBJ1-2|.
TGCGCCAGCAAAGAAGAGGATTTATCGCGGGGCTACACCTTC
CASKEEDLSRGYTF
>TRBV6-5|TRBJ1-6|TRBD1
TGTGCCAGCAGTATAACAGGGGATAATTCACCCCTCCACTTT
CASSITGDNSPLHF
>TRBV18|TRBJ1-1|.
TGTGCCAGCTCACCAGCCGCAGGGGAGACTGAAGCTTTCTTT
CASSPAAGETEAFF
>TRBV9|TRBJ1-1|TRBD1
TGTGCCAGCAGCGAGGACCCCTCCCGGGACAGGGACACTGAAGCTTTCTTT
CASSEDPSRDRDTEAFF
>TRBV2|TRBJ2-5|TRBD1
TGTGCCAGCAGTGGCCTGACAGGGCAAGAGACCCAGTACTTC
CASSGLTGQETQYF
>TRBV4-1|TRBJ2-7|TRBD1
TGCGCCAGCAGCCAAGGGGAAAAGGGGGCAATGTACGAGCAGTACTTC
CASSQGEKGAMYEQYF
>TRBV29-1|TRBJ1-3|.
TGCAGCGTTGAAAAGAGCTCTGGAAACACCATATATTTT
CSVEKSSGNTIYF
>TRBV2|TRBJ2-5|TRBD2
TGTGCCAGCAGTGTGGGACTAGCGGGGGGGCAGGAGACCCAGTACTTC
CASSVGLAGGQETQYF
>TRBV15|TRBJ2-3|.
TGTGCCACCAGCAGAGATGAACAGGCAAGCCGCACAGATACGCAGTATTTT
CATSRDEQASRTDTQYF
>TRBV14|TRBJ1-4|TRBD1
TGTGCCAGCAGCCAGACAGGGTTCTCGTATGAAAAACTGTTTTTT
CASSQTGFSYEKLFF
>TRBV7-9|TRBJ1-1|.
TGTGCCAGCAGCTTAGTACACCTGAACACTGAAGCTTTCTTT
CASSLVHLNTEAFF
>TRBV7-9|TRBJ2-7|TRBD1
TGTGCCAGCAGCTTATCTTACGACAGGGGATACGAGCAGTACTTC
CASSLSYDRGYEQYF
>TRBV10-3|TRBJ2-1|.
TGTGCCATCCGGGGGGGGGACAGTGACAATGAGCAGTTCTTC
CAIRGGDSDNEQFF
>TRBV10-3|TRBJ2-7|TRBD1
TGTGCCATCAGTGACGGACAGGGGGGCTCCTACGAGCAGTACTTC
CAISDGQGGSYEQYF
>TRBV5-4|TRBJ1-4|.
TGTGCCAGCAGCTTGGACAGGGTGGTCGGTGAAAAACTGTTTTTT
CASSLDRVVGEKLFF
>TRBV4-2|TRBJ1-2|.
TGTGCCAGCAGCCAAGATCCAGATAACTATGGCTACACCTTC
CASSQDPDNYGYTF
>TRBV7-9|TRBJ1-2|.
TGTGCCAGCAGCTCAAGGTCCAGGGGCTACACCTTC
CASSSRSRGYTF
>TRBV9|TRBJ2-5|TRBD2
TGTGCCAGCAGCGTAGGACTAGCGGGGGGGCTTAAGACCCAGTACTTC
CASSVGLAGGLKTQYF
>TRBV7-2|TRBJ1-6|.
TGTGCCAGCACCGTAGGGGTGTCTAATTCACCCCTCCACTTT
CASTVGVSNSPLHF
>TRBV4-2|TRBJ1-2|.
TGTGCCAGCAGCCAAGGAACCAACAGGGACACTGGCTATGGCTACACCTTC
CASSQGTNRDTGYGYTF
>TRBV2|TRBJ1-1|.
TGTGCCAGCAGTTCTGAGTTTGTGGGGGGCACTGAAGCTTTCTTT
CASSSEFVGGTEAFF
>TRBV5-6|TRBJ2-7|TRBD1
TGTGCCAGCAGCTTGGGGACAGGGGCTACCTACGAGCAGTACTTC
CASSLGTGATYEQYF
>TRBV7-2|TRBJ2-1|TRBD2
TGTGCCAGCAGCCCTACTAGCGGGGGCTCGCAGTTCTTC
CASSPTSGGSQFF
>TRBV28|TRBJ2-5|.
TGTGCCAGCAGTTTAGGGGCGAAGGGAGAGACCCAGTACTTC
CASSLGAKGETQYF
>TRBV10-3|TRBJ2-3|TRBD2
TGTGCCATCAGTGGCCCTAGCGGGGGGGCCACAGATACGCAGTATTTT
CAISGPSGGATDTQYF
>TRBV19|TRBJ2-7|TRBD2
TGTGCCAGTAGCCTCGGCGGGAGCTTCTACGAGCAGTACTTC
CASSLGGSFYEQYF